This T cell receptor (beta chain) is drawn from a study of CD8 T cells in ankylosing spondylitis. Findings and caveats of the study: Ankylosing spondylitis blood appeared to carry a characteristic TCR beta motif of roughly eight highly homologous variants.

TCRdb reanalysed the 5' RACE reads using MiXCR and keeps one entry per CDR3 protein. The sample shows about 240,000 distinct CDR3 sequences, around 8% of them seen only once. This clonotype was observed many times. Its specificity is unknown. The CDR3 covers 15 residues. CDR1 is MNHEY and CDR2 is SMNVEV in the germline V gene (reference sequence). The V gene end was trimmed by 9 bases and the J gene end by 4 bases; junction bases not matched to a gene: 11. Sequenced input: blood, either unsorted or a sorted T cell fraction (not recorded which). The rearrangement joins TRBV27 to TRBJ2-2; 7 bases agree with TRBD2. The sequence derives from a female donor with ankylosing spondylitis or in good health (not recorded which). The CDR3, as DNA: TGTGCCAGTACCAGGACGGGAGGCACCACCGGGGAGCTGTTTTTT. This sequence encodes CASTRTGGTTGELFF.